This T cell receptor (beta chain) was observed in a study of cytomegalovirus exposure and HLA in healthy donors. Study-wide points: The majority of TCR sequences were rare, yet some public TCRs appeared in many donors. Analysis performed later showed TCR beta chains linked to HLA being more clonally expanded than equally common others.

Trimming pared 4 bases from V and 5 bases from J, leaving 12 bases between. Germline CDR1 and CDR2: SGHRS and YFSETQ. The CDR3 extends over 13 amino acids. It was with 60 Vbeta and 13 Jbeta primers that the PCR ran. This table comes from immunoSEQ multiplex PCR, and its TCRdb copy is limited to in-frame clones, with some not included. The table has about 110,000 clones, over 60% seen once. Of note for this clone: Antigen specificity is unknown.

The chain combines TRBV5-1 with TRBJ2-5; D perhaps matches TRBD1 (5 bases). Sequencing was performed on PBMCs. The source of this sequence is a male donor in good health and CMV-seronegative. The CDR3, as DNA: TGCGCCAGCAGCAAGGGGCCTTTGGAGACCCAGTACTTC. As protein: CASSKGPLETQYF.